Detailed here is one TCR beta chain. Its antigen is as yet unknown. These data originate in a study of cytomegalovirus exposure and HLA in healthy donors. It was with 60 Vbeta and 13 Jbeta primers that the PCR ran. Sequenced by immunoSEQ multiplex PCR; TCRdb stores in-frame clones only, minus some. Here the sample spans some 69,000 clones, roughly 80% being singletons. Study-wide results and caveats: In a later analysis, parvovirus B19, influenza, CMV and Epstein-Barr virus appeared linked to several top co-occurrence clusters. A list of around 150 TCR beta chains associated with cytomegalovirus was given. What was likely a sequencing artifact was a cluster of highly shared sequence variants.

The clonotype originates from a woman between 25 and 40 years old in good health and CMV-seronegative. The material sequenced was PBMCs.

CDR3 protein: CASRPLGQLNYGYTF. The CDR3 nucleotides read TGTGCCAGCAGGCCACTTGGACAGCTCAACTATGGCTACACCTTC. The chain uses TRBV6-1 and TRBJ1-2, with a tentative D call TRBD1 (6 bases). The CDR3 is 15 amino acids. V lost 6 bases and J lost 2, with 16 bases in between. Germline CDR1 is MNHNS and CDR2 is SASEGT.